Shown below are 18 T cell receptor beta chains from a single sample sequenced in a study of blood T cell repertoires in COVID-19. The protocol was immunoSEQ multiplex PCR, while the TCRdb copy is restricted to in-frame clones and leaves out a portion. This sample has a few hundred thousand clones; around nine tenths occur once, and the top ten carry roughly a tenth. The sequenced sample was PBMCs or T cells enriched from blood (not recorded which). The origin of the receptors is a woman aged 40 to 50 who had recovered from COVID-19.

The chain employs TRBV28 and TRBJ1-5; D remains unclear. The V end lost 3 bases, the J end lost 3 bases, and 3 bases lay between the germline ends. The germline gives CDR1 MDHEN, CDR2 SYDVKM. The CDR3 runs to 12 residues. This CDR3 is CASSFLNQPQHF. As DNA, the CDR3 is TGTGCCAGCAGTTTCCTCAATCAGCCCCAGCATTTT. Drawing the rest from reference TRBV28 and TRBJ1-5, the complete variable domain is DVKVTQSSRYLVKRTGEKVFLECVQDMDHENMFWYRQDPGLGLRLIYFSYDVKMKEKGDIPEGYSVSREKKERFSLILESASTNQTSMYLCASSFLNQPQHFGDGTRLSIL.

The chain recombines TRBV7-2 with TRBJ1-1; TRBD1 matches at 10 bases. CDR1 and CDR2 from the germline V gene are SGHTA and FQGNSA. The CDR3 sequence is 19 residues long. With 4 bases clipped from V and 5 bases from J, the junction kept 19 bases outside the gene matches. The CDR3 here is CASSSPSGPRQGALTEAFF. In nucleotides, the CDR3 is TGTGCCAGCAGCTCCCCCTCGGGGCCTAGACAGGGGGCTTTAACTGAAGCTTTCTTT. Drawing the rest from reference TRBV7-2 and TRBJ1-1, the complete variable domain is GAGVSQSPSNKVTEKGKDVELRCDPISGHTALYWYRQSLGQGLEFLIYFQGNSAPDKSGLPSDRFSAERTGGSVSTLTIQRTQQEDSAVYLCASSSPSGPRQGALTEAFFGQGTRLTVV.

V and J are TRBV19 and TRBJ2-7, with TRBD2 matching 9 bases. J was trimmed by 4 bases and V by 10 bases; bases with no gene match: 11. CDR1 and CDR2 (germline): LNHDA, SQIVND (reference sequence). This CDR3 contains 14 residues. CDR3 sequence (DNA): TGTGCCACTACCTTGGCGGGAGGGCCGTACGAGCAGTACTTC. It specifies CATTLAGGPYEQYF.

CDR3 in amino acids: CASSTPGQGYTGELFF. Written as DNA, the CDR3 is TGCGCCAGCAGCACGCCGGGACAGGGGTATACCGGGGAGCTGTTTTTT. The gene calls are TRBV4-3 and TRBJ2-2, with 10 positions matching TRBD1. The CDR3 contains 16 residues. Germline loops: CDR1 LGHNA, CDR2 YSLEER. J was trimmed by 5 bases and V by 5 bases; bases with no gene match: 8.

The count of this clone is one. The chain recombines TRBV19 with TRBJ1-5; TRBD1 matches at 7 bases. Per germline, CDR1 LNHDA and CDR2 SQIVND (reference sequence). V was pared by 5 bases and J by 0 bases, with 4 bases of the junction left unmatched. CDR3 length: 15 amino acids. The DNA of the CDR3 is TGTGCCAGTAGTGGTCAGGGGGGTAGCAATCAGCCCCAGCATTTT. The encoded protein is CASSGQGGSNQPQHF.

This chain joins TRBV19 and TRBJ1-5; 9 nucleotides agree with TRBD1. The germline V gene encodes CDR1 LNHDA and CDR2 SQIVND (reference sequence). The CDR3 has 15 amino acids. V shed 5 bases, J shed 6 bases, and the junction held 8 bases outside the gene matches. DNA of the CDR3: TGTGCCAGTAGTCAGCCGGGACAGGGCGGTCAGCCCCAGCATTTT. Its translation: CASSQPGQGGQPQHF.

J is TRBJ1-1 and V is TRBV7-9; unclear D gene. Trimming stripped 6 bases from V and 3 bases from J, with 11 bases between. CDR1 is SEHNR and CDR2 is FQNEAQ in the germline V gene (reference sequence). The CDR3 consists of 13 residues. CDR3 nucleotide sequence: TGTGCCAGCAGGGTTGTCGTAGACACTGAAGCTTTCTTT. Translation gives CASRVVVDTEAFF.

This rearrangement joins TRBV29-1 to TRBJ1-3, with D uncertain. Germline loops: CDR1 SQVTM, CDR2 ANQGSEA. Trimming stripped 4 bases from V and 3 bases from J, with 10 bases between. The CDR3 runs to 13 residues. The CDR3 DNA sequence: TGCAGCGTTGCAACGAGTTTTGGAAACACCATATATTTT. Amino acids: CSVATSFGNTIYF.

The chain joins TRBV11-1 to TRBJ2-1; 10 nucleotides align to TRBD2. The CDR3 contains 15 residues. V shed 5 bases and J 3 bases; nucleotides not matched to a gene: 4. Germline CDR1 is SGHAT and CDR2 is FQDESV (reference sequence). The DNA for the CDR3 is TGTGCCAGCAGCCATAGCGGGGGGAACTACAATGAGCAGTTCTTC. Residues: CASSHSGGNYNEQFF.

CDR3 nucleotides: TGTGCCAGCAGTGATCTGGGACAGGGGAACACCGGGGAGCTGTTTTTT. Its protein product is CASSDLGQGNTGELFF. The rearrangement uses TRBV6-1 and TRBJ2-2; TRBD1 matches 9 bases. Germline V gives CDR1 MNHNS, CDR2 SASEGT. The CDR3 contains 16 residues. V lost 3 bases, J lost 1 base, and 3 bases stayed unmatched.

This clone showed up just once. The CDR3, as DNA: TGTGCCTGGATGTGGACAGGGGGTTCCGGGGAGCTGTTTTTT. This translates into CAWMWTGGSGELFF. J is TRBJ2-2 and V is TRBV30; 10 nucleotides align to TRBD1. Trimming at V came to 4 bases and at J to 6 bases, leaving 5 bases not matched to a gene. This CDR3 spans 14 amino acids. Germline values: CDR1 GTSNPN, CDR2 SVGIG (reference sequence).

The gene calls are TRBV2 and TRBJ2-4; D may be TRBD2 (5 bases). With 4 bases removed from V and 0 bases from J, the gap between germline ends came to 10 bases. This CDR3 has 15 amino acids. Germline assignment: CDR1 SNHLY and CDR2 FYNNEI. CDR3: CASSGTYIAKNIQYF. As DNA, the CDR3 is TGTGCCAGCAGTGGGACTTATATAGCCAAAAACATTCAGTACTTC.

The V call is TRBV4-1, the J call TRBJ2-3; 12 bases are shared with TRBD2. Per germline, CDR1 MGHRA and CDR2 YSYEKL. CDR3 size: 17 residues. The junction had 10 bases not matched to a gene; V was cut back by 3 bases and J by 6 bases. The CDR3 coding sequence is TGCGCCAGCAGCCACCCCGGGGAGCTAGCGGGAGGGGATACGCAGTATTTT. It specifies CASSHPGELAGGDTQYF.

The genes are TRBV7-8 and TRBJ1-2; D is perhaps TRBD1 (6 bases). Trimming took off 5 bases at V and 3 bases at J, with 19 bases between the two ends. CDR3 length equals 16 residues. The germline V gene has CDR1 SGHVS and CDR2 FQNEAQ. CDR3 sequence: CASSLTNRAIDYGYTF. The CDR3 DNA is TGTGCCAGCAGCCTAACCAACAGGGCCATAGACTATGGCTACACCTTC.

The chain joins TRBV14 to TRBJ1-1, with D perhaps matching TRBD1 (5 bases). Germline CDR1 SGHDN, CDR2 FVKESK. The ends were cut back, 4 bases at V and 3 bases at J, with 18 bases in the middle. CDR3 size: 16 residues. CDR3 DNA: TGTGCCAGCAGCCCGAAAATCCCCCAGGGTCACACTGAAGCTTTCTTT. Protein sequence: CASSPKIPQGHTEAFF.

The CDR3 protein is CASSLSNPRQGRGETQYF. CDR3 bases: TGTGCCAGCAGCTTATCTAATCCCCGACAGGGAAGAGGGGAGACCCAGTACTTC. V is TRBV7-2 and J is TRBJ2-5; 7 nucleotides align to TRBD1. Germline CDR1 SGHTA, CDR2 FQGNSA. The V segment lost 2 bases and the J segment 5 bases; nucleotides outside the gene matches: 17. The CDR3 covers 18 residues. The full variable domain, in which reference TRBV7-2 and TRBJ2-5 provide the parts outside the CDR3, is GAGVSQSPSNKVTEKGKDVELRCDPISGHTALYWYRQSLGQGLEFLIYFQGNSAPDKSGLPSDRFSAERTGGSVSTLTIQRTQQEDSAVYLCASSLSNPRQGRGETQYFGPGTRLLVL.

V is TRBV27 and J is TRBJ2-7; 7 nucleotides line up with TRBD1. The trim removed 4 bases at V and 3 bases at J, leaving 9 bases unmatched. Germline V CDR1 and CDR2: MNHEY, SMNVEV (reference sequence). The CDR3 has 15 amino acids. CDR3 region: CASSSLEGQFYEQYF. The CDR3 DNA follows: TGTGCCAGCAGTTCCCTCGAGGGACAGTTCTACGAGCAGTACTTC.

The chain joins TRBV29-1 to TRBJ2-1; 8 nucleotides line up with TRBD2. The trim removed 0 bases at V and 3 bases at J, leaving 7 bases unmatched. The CDR3 sequence is 16 residues long. The germline V gene encodes CDR1 SQVTM and CDR2 ANQGSEA. The DNA of the CDR3 is TGCAGCGTTGAAGATGATCGGCTAGCGGGCTACAATGAGCAGTTCTTC. Amino acids: CSVEDDRLAGYNEQFF.